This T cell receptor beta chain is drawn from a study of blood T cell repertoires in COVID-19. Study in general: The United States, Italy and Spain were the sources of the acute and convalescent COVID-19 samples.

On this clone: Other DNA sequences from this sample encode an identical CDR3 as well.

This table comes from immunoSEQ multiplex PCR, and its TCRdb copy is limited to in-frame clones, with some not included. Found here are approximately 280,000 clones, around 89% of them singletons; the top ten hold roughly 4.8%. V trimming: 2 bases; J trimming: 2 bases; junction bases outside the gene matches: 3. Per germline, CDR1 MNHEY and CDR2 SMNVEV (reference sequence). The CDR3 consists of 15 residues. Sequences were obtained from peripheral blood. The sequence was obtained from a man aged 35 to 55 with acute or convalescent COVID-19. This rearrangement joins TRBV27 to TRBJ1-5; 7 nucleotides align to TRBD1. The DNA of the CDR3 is TGTGCCAGCAGTTTACGGCAGGGGGGCAATCAGCCCCAGCATTTT. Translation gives CASSLRQGGNQPQHF.